The T cell receptor beta chain under discussion was sequenced for a study of beta chain features in type 1 diabetes. General observations from the study: Shortening of TCRB CDR3s, moderate but significant, appeared in all four CD4+ subsets of Type 1 diabetes patients.

Regarding this clone: Its target is not known.

The isolated RNA, all of it, was reverse transcribed, so expressed TCRB transcripts were what got sequenced. Sequencing used immunoSEQ multiplex PCR; TCRdb keeps in-frame clones, though not all of them. In the table there are under 300,000 clones, roughly a quarter of which are singletons. Sequencing used naive CD4+ T cells from blood. The receptor was isolated from a woman under 40 with type 1 diabetes.

The DNA for the CDR3 is TGTGCCAGCAGGCCACAGGGGGCCGGGGAGCTGTTTTTT. Its translation: CASRPQGAGELFF. V is TRBV6-4 and J is TRBJ2-2; TRBD1 matches at 8 bases. Losses at the gene ends were 6 bases for V and 6 bases for J; bases not matched to a gene: 3. CDR1 MRHNA and CDR2 SNTAGT come from the germline V gene. The CDR3 consists of 13 residues.